This TCR beta chain stems from a study of T cells in Graves' hyperthyroidism and ophthalmopathy. RNA transcripts gave rise to amplified TCR beta CDR3 regions. Primed by the HTBI set, a first-round RT-PCR was run on the TCR CDR3. TCRdb ran MiXCR on the multiplex PCR reads and lists one entry per CDR3 protein. The data contain about 560,000 distinct CDR3 sequences, 15% to 17% of them singletons. Patients aged 18 to 65 had newly diagnosed hyperthyroidism of under 2 months' duration. Diagnostic decisions used clinical symptoms, serum thyroxine and TRAb, thyroid ultrasound and orbital computed tomography. It was around 10 ml of fresh peripheral blood that supplied the PBMCs. This clonotype was counted a few times. Antigen unknown. Study results and caveats: Blood samples included most of the expanded thyroid clonotypes exceeding 0.001.

Germline lookup yields CDR1 SGHKS and CDR2 YYEKEE (reference sequence). This CDR3 comprises 21 residues. Trimming removed 4 bases from V and 7 bases from J, with 36 bases in between. The V call is TRBV5-5, the J call TRBJ2-1; the D gene could be TRBD1 or TRBD2 (5 bases each). Specimen: blood. The receptor comes from a woman aged 25 to 39 with Graves' hyperthyroidism. In DNA, the CDR3 is TGTGCCAGCAGCGGGATGAGGGGAAGGGGTAACCCCGGAGTAGTGAAGAATGAGCAGTTCTTC. This sequence encodes CASSGMRGRGNPGVVKNEQFF.